A single sample gave rise to the 22 T cell receptor beta chains below, sequenced in a study of graft-versus-host responses after intestinal transplantation. For these TCRs, the target antigens are not known. Using immunoSEQ multiplex PCR, the repertoire was profiled, and TCRdb retains in-frame clones only, with some absent. The table lists about 88,000 clones, 91% of them singletons. This specimen consisted of unstimulated CD4+ T cells sorted from spleen or lymph node cells, obtained before transplant. The receptors stem from a human donor who was the organ donor for an intestinal transplant.

The V gene is TRBV6-1, the J gene TRBJ2-7, with 8 bases identical to TRBD1. The V gene's germline CDR1 is MNHNS and CDR2 SASEGT. The CDR3 contains 15 residues. With 2 bases clipped from V and 3 bases from J, the junction kept 6 bases outside the gene matches. The CDR3 DNA sequence: TGTGCCAGCAGTGAACCGGGACAGGTGAACTACGAGCAGTACTTC. Translating it yields CASSEPGQVNYEQYF.

The chain combines TRBV15 with TRBJ2-5, with 10 bases matching TRBD1. The germline gives CDR1 LNHNV, CDR2 YYDKDF (reference sequence). This CDR3 comprises 15 residues. Unmatched junction bases numbered 8, after V lost 5 bases and J lost 5 bases. CDR3 loop: CATSEMPGQGETQYF. The DNA for the CDR3 is TGTGCCACCAGCGAGATGCCGGGACAGGGGGAGACCCAGTACTTC.

The chain uses TRBV5-1 and TRBJ2-3, with TRBD1 matching over 10 bases. The CDR3 runs to 15 residues. The ends lost 4 bases at V and 4 bases at J; junction bases unmatched: 6. Per the germline V gene, CDR1 is SGHRS and CDR2 is YFSETQ. The CDR3 nucleotides are TGCGCCAGCAGCGTCGGGACAGGGGTAGCAGATACGCAGTATTTT. Residues: CASSVGTGVADTQYF.

The chain couples TRBV5-6 to TRBJ2-7; 14 positions match TRBD2. The V segment lost 3 bases and the J segment 3 bases; nucleotides outside the gene matches: 2. Germline V CDR1 and CDR2: SGHDT, YYEEEE. CDR3 size: 15 residues. CDR3 amino acids: CASSYGTSGSYEQYF. The CDR3 DNA reads as TGTGCCAGCAGCTACGGGACTAGCGGGAGCTACGAGCAGTACTTC.

V and J are TRBV29-1 and TRBJ2-7; D unresolved. V was shortened by 3 bases and J by 2 bases, with 5 bases between the two germline ends. The CDR3 loop spans 11 amino acids. Germline V gives CDR1 SQVTM, CDR2 ANQGSEA. CDR3 DNA sequence: TGCAGCGTTGAGGCCCCCTACGAGCAGTACTTC. This translates into CSVEAPYEQYF.

The chain uses TRBV9 and TRBJ2-3, with D possibly TRBD2 on 5 matching bases. The CDR3 is 15 residues long. The V gene's germline CDR1 is SGDLS and CDR2 YYNGEE. Trimming left V 0 bases short and J 4 bases short, with 12 bases between. The CDR3 protein is CASSVGGLAPDTQYF. CDR3 bases: TGTGCCAGCAGCGTAGGTGGGCTAGCACCAGATACGCAGTATTTT. The whole variable domain, remainder taken from reference TRBV9 and TRBJ2-3, is DSGVTQTPKHLITATGQRVTLRCSPRSGDLSVYWYQQSLDQGLQFLIQYYNGEERAKGNILERFSAQQFPDLHSELNLSSLELGDSALYFCASSVGGLAPDTQYFGPGTRLTVL.

The chain recombines TRBV6-5 with TRBJ1-2; possible D gene TRBD1, 6 bases. Germline assignment: CDR1 MNHEY and CDR2 SVGAGI. This CDR3 comprises 12 residues. Trimming pared 5 bases from V and 2 bases from J, leaving 6 bases between. For the CDR3, the DNA is TGTGCCAGCAGTAGGGGGAACTATGGCTACACCTTC. Amino acid sequence: CASSRGNYGYTF.

The CDR3 nucleotides are TGCGCCAGCAGCTTGTTGCAGGGGAGTGGAAACACCATATATTTT. It yields the protein CASSLLQGSGNTIYF. The rearrangement links TRBV5-1 to TRBJ1-3, with a possible D match to TRBD1 (6 bases). Germline V gene lookup returns CDR1 SGHRS and CDR2 YFSETQ. V dropped 1 base and J dropped 3 bases, with 11 bases sitting between them. CDR3 length: 15 amino acids.

The chain is built from TRBV30 and TRBJ1-5; 10 bases fit TRBD1. The CDR3 is 13 amino acids. From germline, CDR1 is GTSNPN and CDR2 SVGIG (reference sequence). The V segment lost 5 bases and the J segment 2 bases; nucleotides outside the gene matches: 0. The CDR3 nucleotides are TGTGCCTGGGGACAGGGGGGCAATCAGCCCCAGCATTTT. Translated: CAWGQGGNQPQHF. The entire variable domain, with the rest obtained from reference TRBV30 and TRBJ1-5, is as follows: SQTIHQWPATLVQPVGSPLSLECTVEGTSNPNLYWYRQAAGRGLQLLFYSVGIGQISSEVPQNLSASRPQDRQFILSSKKLLLSDSGFYLCAWGQGGNQPQHFGDGTRLSIL.

V is TRBV10-1 and J is TRBJ1-1; 7 bases map to TRBD1. The CDR3 is 14 residues long. Germline V CDR1 and CDR2: WNHNN, SYGVQD (reference sequence). Losses at the gene ends were 6 bases for V and 0 bases for J; bases not matched to a gene: 4. The CDR3 coding sequence is TGCGCCAGCAGCAGGGACAGCATGAACACTGAAGCTTTCTTT. This encodes CASSRDSMNTEAFF.

The rearrangement joins TRBV5-5 to TRBJ1-2; the D is unclear. Germline CDR1 reads SGHKS; CDR2 reads YYEKEE (reference sequence). The CDR3 covers 13 residues. The germline V and J ends were trimmed by 4 bases and 7 bases, with 14 bases remaining between them. Written as DNA, the CDR3 is TGTGCCAGCAGCCCTGAGGTGGCTGGTGGCTACACCTTC. Protein sequence: CASSPEVAGGYTF.

The V and J genes are TRBV11-1 and TRBJ2-3; the D is unclear. Germline loops: CDR1 SGHAT, CDR2 FQDESV (reference sequence). Trimming removed 4 bases from V and 4 bases from J, with 12 bases in between. The CDR3 contains 14 residues. Here the CDR3 reads CASSSQDSPDTQYF. Written as DNA, the CDR3 is TGTGCCAGCAGCTCCCAGGATTCACCAGATACGCAGTATTTT.

This rearrangement joins TRBV7-3 to TRBJ2-3; no reliable D call. Looked up from germline, CDR1 is SGHTA and CDR2 is FQGTGA. The CDR3 runs to 14 residues. The V gene lost 3 bases and the J gene lost 0 bases, with 7 bases spanning the gap. In DNA, the CDR3 is TGTGCCAGCAGCTTCGGTGGTAGCACAGATACGCAGTATTTT. As protein: CASSFGGSTDTQYF. Complete variable domain (other parts from reference TRBV7-3 and TRBJ2-3): GAGVSQTPSNKVTEKGKYVELRCDPISGHTALYWYRQSLGQGPEFLIYFQGTGAADDSGLPNDRFFAVRPEGSVSTLKIQRTERGDSAVYLCASSFGGSTDTQYFGPGTRLTVL.

This clone came up once. V usage is TRBV19 and J usage is TRBJ1-3; D possibly corresponds to TRBD1 (5 bases). Trimming pared 3 bases from V and 0 bases from J, leaving 18 bases between. CDR1 is LNHDA and CDR2 is SQIVND in the germline V gene (reference sequence). The CDR3 has 18 residues. CDR3 protein: CASSIRGLTTSSGNTIYF. Written as DNA, the CDR3 is TGTGCCAGTAGTATTAGGGGACTCACTACAAGCTCTGGAAACACCATATATTTT.

The chain couples TRBV30 to TRBJ1-2; tentative D call: TRBD1 (5 bases). The CDR3 is 13 residues long. CDR1 is GTSNPN and CDR2 is SVGIG in the germline V gene (reference sequence). Trimming removed 5 bases at V and 1 base at J, with 11 bases between. DNA of the CDR3: TGTGCCTGGGAACGACAGATTAACTATGGCTACACCTTC. Its protein product is CAWERQINYGYTF.

The chain joins TRBV29-1 to TRBJ2-5; no reliable D call. The V and J ends lost 4 bases and 5 bases respectively, with 17 bases between them. This CDR3 is 14 amino acids long. CDR1 and CDR2 (germline): SQVTM, ANQGSEA. CDR3 residues: CSVGVGTGPETQYF. CDR3 bases: TGCAGCGTTGGCGTCGGTACCGGTCCGGAGACCCAGTACTTC.

The chain links TRBV5-1 to TRBJ2-7, with TRBD1 as a possible D gene (6 bases). This CDR3 has 15 residues. CDR1 and CDR2 (germline): SGHRS, YFSETQ. The germline V and J ends were trimmed by 2 bases and 6 bases, with 18 bases remaining between them. CDR3 sequence reads: CASSFRTTGSGEQYF. Written as DNA, the CDR3 is TGCGCCAGCAGCTTCAGGACCACAGGGAGTGGCGAGCAGTACTTC.

The CDR3 nucleotides read TGCGCCAGCAGCTGGGGACTAGCGGGAGGGTCCACAGATACGCAGTATTTT. It encodes CASSWGLAGGSTDTQYF. V gene TRBV5-1 combines with J gene TRBJ2-3; TRBD2 aligns across 16 bases. In germline, CDR1 is SGHRS, CDR2 YFSETQ. The CDR3 is 17 amino acids. Trimming at V came to 3 bases and at J to 2 bases, leaving 3 bases not matched to a gene.

The sample holds a few counts of this clone. This rearrangement joins TRBV6-5 to TRBJ1-2, with unresolved D. The germline V and J ends were trimmed by 2 bases and 4 bases, with 8 bases remaining between them. The CDR3 is 13 residues long. Germline loops: CDR1 MNHEY, CDR2 SVGAGI. CDR3 nucleotides: TGTGCCAGCAGTTACCGGGAAAGCTATGGCTACACCTTC. Its protein product is CASSYRESYGYTF.

This chain uses TRBV28 with TRBJ2-3; D call uncertain. V lost 7 bases, J lost 2 bases, and 7 bases lay in between. CDR1 MDHEN and CDR2 SYDVKM come from the germline V gene. The CDR3 totals 12 residues. The CDR3 nucleotides are TGTGCCAGCACACGAGTCACAGATACGCAGTATTTT. Its protein product is CASTRVTDTQYF.

The chain is built from TRBV6-6 and TRBJ1-1; D uncertain. From germline, CDR1 is MNHNY and CDR2 SVGAGI (reference sequence). Trimming stripped 2 bases from V and 4 bases from J, with 8 bases between. The CDR3 covers 13 residues. The CDR3 DNA reads as TGTGCCAGCAGTTACGCGACTCTCACTGAAGCTTTCTTT. Translating it yields CASSYATLTEAFF.

The V call is TRBV6-6, the J call TRBJ2-1, with a possible D match to TRBD1 (6 bases). This CDR3 comprises 12 residues. V dropped 7 bases and J dropped 10 bases, with 14 bases sitting between them. Germline loops: CDR1 MNHNY, CDR2 SVGAGI (reference sequence). CDR3 loop: CASKSAGDEQFF. CDR3 sequence (DNA): TGTGCCAGCAAAAGTGCAGGGGACGAGCAGTTCTTC.